This passage covers 13 T cell receptor beta chains from one sample sequenced in a study of cytomegalovirus exposure and HLA in healthy donors (dated 2017 in TCRdb). To prepare the library, the immunoSEQ multiplex PCR assay was applied. For the multiplex PCR, a mixture combining 60 forward primers for TCR Vbeta segments and 13 reverse primers for TCR Jbeta segments was used. TCRdb's version of the immuneACCESS table is confined to in-frame rearrangements and falls short of the full clone set. An unresolved V gene accounts for under half of the shortfall where checked; the remainder is of unknown origin. The record for this sample contains about 110,000 clones. Of the sample, around 3.6% is held by the ten largest clones. Sequenced: PBMCs. The receptors shown here come from a young man in good health and CMV-seronegative.

The rearrangement joins TRBV6-5 to TRBJ2-3; the match to TRBD1 covers 7 bases. The V gene end was trimmed by 8 bases and the J gene end by 0 bases; junction bases not matched to a gene: 8. CDR3 length: 15 residues. In germline, CDR1 is MNHEY, CDR2 SVGAGI. The CDR3 sequence is CASQDPGGSTDTQYF. In DNA, the CDR3 is TGTGCCAGCCAAGATCCAGGGGGAAGCACAGATACGCAGTATTTT.

The CDR3 is CATRTGTGGAGELFF. CDR3 bases: TGTGCCACACGGACCGGGACAGGGGGTGCCGGGGAGCTGTTTTTT. The chain is built from TRBV6-1 and TRBJ2-2; TRBD1 aligns across 11 bases. Losses at the gene ends were 10 bases for V and 6 bases for J; bases not matched to a gene: 10. The CDR3 is 15 amino acids. Germline V lookup: CDR1 MNHNS, CDR2 SASEGT.

The chain combines TRBV9 with TRBJ2-5; 8 nucleotides line up with TRBD2. J lost 2 bases, V lost 1 base, and 7 bases had no gene match. This CDR3 has 16 amino acids. Germline-derived CDR1 and CDR2 are SGDLS and YYNGEE. CDR3 coding DNA: TGTGCCAGCAGCGTAATGGATAGCGGGGCGCAAGAGACCCAGTACTTC. Translation gives CASSVMDSGAQETQYF.

The chain uses TRBV18 and TRBJ1-5; the D gene is possibly TRBD1 (6 bases). The CDR3 is 15 amino acids. In germline, CDR1 is KGHSH, CDR2 LQKENI. V lost 6 bases and J 0 bases, leaving 12 bases between the germline ends. The CDR3 spells CASSPGQHSNQPQHF. DNA for the CDR3: TGTGCCAGCTCCCCGGGACAACATAGCAATCAGCCCCAGCATTTT.

The V gene is TRBV4-1, the J gene TRBJ2-3; a possible D gene is TRBD2 (7 bases). The CDR3 consists of 16 residues. CDR1 and CDR2 (germline): MGHRA, YSYEKL. V shed 0 bases and J shed 6 bases, with 16 bases lying between them. CDR3 sequence reads: CASSQDSAGAGDTQYF. CDR3 bases: TGCGCCAGCAGCCAAGATAGTGCGGGGGCCGGGGATACGCAGTATTTT.

J is TRBJ2-3 and V is TRBV5-4; 15 bases are a match to TRBD2. The CDR3 runs 16 residues. The V segment lost 4 bases and the J segment 5 bases; nucleotides outside the gene matches: 5. Germline values: CDR1 SGHNT, CDR2 YYREEE (reference sequence). In nucleotides, the CDR3 is TGTGCCAGCAGCCAAGGACTAGCGGGGGGGGGAGATACGCAGTATTTT. Amino acids: CASSQGLAGGGDTQYF.

CDR3 coding DNA: TGTGCCAGCAGCGTTGGACAGGGGAGTAATGAAAAACTGTTTTTT. Protein sequence: CASSVGQGSNEKLFF. The rearrangement links TRBV7-9 to TRBJ1-4, with 9 nucleotides matching TRBD1. CDR1 is SEHNR and CDR2 is FQNEAQ in the germline V gene (reference sequence). V lost 5 bases and J lost 4; bases outside the gene matches: 5. The CDR3 sequence is 15 residues long.

J is TRBJ1-1 and V is TRBV4-1, with TRBD1 identical over 11 bases. This CDR3 has 20 residues. The V and J ends lost 0 bases and 1 base, in that order; junction bases with no gene match: 13. Germline V gene sequence: CDR1 MGHRA, CDR2 YSYEKL. The CDR3: CASSQDPLRDRGVKNTEAFF. CDR3 nucleotides: TGCGCCAGCAGCCAAGACCCTCTCCGGGACAGGGGGGTTAAGAACACTGAAGCTTTCTTT.

The chain has TRBV28 and TRBJ1-2, with D perhaps TRBD1 (6 bases). The germline V gene has CDR1 MDHEN and CDR2 SYDVKM. Between the trimmed V and J ends, which lost 7 bases and 4 bases, there was a span of 13 bases. The CDR3 is 13 residues long. CDR3 sequence (DNA): TGTGCCAGCATCGCACGGGGGGCCTATGGCTACACCTTC. Translating gives CASIARGAYGYTF.

The gene calls are TRBV4-1 and TRBJ2-3, with D perhaps matching TRBD2 (5 bases). The CDR3 spans 16 residues. Deletions cut 1 base from V and 1 base from J, with 12 bases between. The V gene's germline CDR1 is MGHRA and CDR2 YSYEKL. For the CDR3, the DNA is TGCGCCAGCAGCCAAGGAGCCGGAGGAGGCACAGATACGCAGTATTTT. Translating gives CASSQGAGGGTDTQYF.

V is TRBV5-5 and J is TRBJ1-2; 9 bases fit TRBD1. Germline lookup yields CDR1 SGHKS and CDR2 YYEKEE (reference sequence). The CDR3 totals 14 residues. After removal of 3 bases from V and 4 bases from J, the junction contained 4 bases not matched to a gene. CDR3 sequence (DNA): TGTGCCAGCAGCTCGGGACAGGGAAGCTATGGCTACACCTTC. It specifies CASSSGQGSYGYTF. Full variable domain (outside the CDR3, taken from reference TRBV5-5 and TRBJ1-2): DAGVTQSPTHLIKTRGQQVTLRCSPISGHKSVSWYQQVLGQGPQFIFQYYEKEERGRGNFPDRFSARQFPNYSSELNVNALLLGDSALYLCASSSGQGSYGYTFGSGTRLTVV.

The genes are TRBV5-8 and TRBJ1-5; D is possibly TRBD1 (5 bases). The CDR3 has 16 residues. The V and J ends lost 4 bases and 2 bases respectively, with 16 bases between them. Germline CDR1 reads SGHTS; CDR2 reads YDEGEE. CDR3 loop: CASSPGNPRGNQPQHF. The CDR3 DNA sequence: TGTGCCAGCAGCCCAGGGAACCCTAGGGGCAATCAGCCCCAGCATTTT.

The chain combines TRBV2 with TRBJ1-5; D possibly corresponds to TRBD1 (6 bases). This CDR3 comprises 14 residues. Trimming stripped 7 bases from V and 2 bases from J, with 12 bases between. Germline lookup yields CDR1 SNHLY and CDR2 FYNNEI. CDR3 coding DNA: TGTGCCAGCACCAGGGGCGAGGGCAATCAGCCCCAGCATTTT. Encoded protein: CASTRGEGNQPQHF.